The 21 T cell receptor beta chains presented below share a single source sample, sequenced in a study of T-cell reconstitution after alpha-beta-depleted transplantation in children. Researchers prepared the TCRbeta library using unique molecular identifiers, the study reports. Via MiXCR, TCRdb re-called the PCR reads, giving one row per CDR3 protein. Counted here are 670,000 or so distinct CDR3 sequences, about an eighth occurring once; the ten biggest clones make up 0.79%. Sequencing used PBMCs, obtained before TCRalphabeta/CD19-depleted stem cell transplant. These receptors originate from a girl aged 2-10 years with congenital amegakaryocytic thrombocytopenia, due to receive a stem cell transplant.

The chain links TRBV6-5 to TRBJ1-5; TRBD1 might be the D (5 bases). Germline V gene lookup returns CDR1 MNHEY and CDR2 SVGAGI. With 0 bases removed from V and 8 bases from J, the gap between germline ends came to 14 bases. The CDR3 loop spans 15 amino acids. The CDR3: CASSYSFSGDEPQHF. The CDR3 DNA reads TGTGCCAGCAGTTACTCTTTCTCGGGGGATGAGCCCCAGCATTTT.

The table lists this clonotype with many counts. J is TRBJ2-1 and V is TRBV5-1; D is perhaps TRBD1 (5 bases). CDR3 size: 18 residues. CDR1 and CDR2 (germline): SGHRS, YFSETQ. The ends were cut back, 2 bases at V and 0 bases at J, with 18 bases in the middle. CDR3 coding DNA: TGCGCCAGCAGCTTACGACAGCCCGACCGGAGCTCCTACAATGAGCAGTTCTTC. Its translation is CASSLRQPDRSSYNEQFF.

V gene TRBV6-1 combines with J gene TRBJ1-5, with D perhaps matching TRBD1 (6 bases). CDR3 length equals 17 residues. V was trimmed by 6 bases and J by 2 bases, leaving 20 bases between them. The germline V gene has CDR1 MNHNS and CDR2 SASEGT. The chain's CDR3 is CASRIRGREIGNQPQHF. For the CDR3, the DNA is TGTGCCAGCAGAATCAGGGGTAGGGAAATTGGCAATCAGCCCCAGCATTTT.

CDR3 sequence (DNA): TGTGCCGGAAGCGCAAGCTCCTACAATGAGCAGTTCTTC. Translation: CAGSASSYNEQFF. The chain has TRBV11-2 and TRBJ2-1; no reliable D call. Trimming removed 11 bases from V and 0 bases from J, with 11 bases in between. This CDR3 has 13 residues. In germline, CDR1 is SGHAT, CDR2 FQNNGV.

This clonotype was seen a few times. The CDR3 protein is CASSKLAGSTDTQYF. In nucleotides, the CDR3 is TGTGCCAGCAGCAAACTAGCGGGAAGCACAGATACGCAGTATTTT. V is TRBV11-2 and J is TRBJ2-3, with TRBD2 matching over 10 bases. Germline V gene sequence: CDR1 SGHAT, CDR2 FQNNGV. The CDR3 extends over 15 amino acids. With 5 bases clipped from V and 0 bases from J, the junction kept 2 bases outside the gene matches.

The CDR3 nucleotides read TGTGCCAGCAGCCACGGAGGTCTCACGGAGACCCAGTACTTC. Translation: CASSHGGLTETQYF. This chain joins TRBV14 and TRBJ2-5, with D perhaps TRBD2 (5 bases). The CDR3 extends over 14 amino acids. Germline-derived CDR1 and CDR2 are SGHDN and FVKESK. Trimming pared 3 bases from V and 5 bases from J, leaving 13 bases between.

The table lists this clonotype with a few counts. The chain has TRBV5-1 and TRBJ2-5, with D hard to call. This CDR3 has 14 residues. CDR1 is SGHRS and CDR2 is YFSETQ in the germline V gene. The ends were cut back, 0 bases at V and 5 bases at J, with 11 bases in the middle. CDR3 sequence reads: CASSLGWQAETQYF. The CDR3 bases are TGCGCCAGCAGCTTGGGGTGGCAAGCGGAGACCCAGTACTTC.

This clonotype was recorded at least ten times. Compared with germline, one end of the junction differs, possibly owing to a read error. The rearrangement joins TRBV7-9 to TRBJ2-7; D ambiguous. CDR3 size: 13 residues. CDR1 is SEHNR, CDR2 FQNEAQ, per germline (reference sequence). CDR3 residues: CASSLRSSFEQYF. The DNA for the CDR3 is TGTGCCAGCAGCTTACGGAGCTCCTTCGAGCAGTACTTC. Full variable domain (outside the CDR3, taken from reference TRBV7-9 and TRBJ2-7): DTGVSQNPRHKITKRGQNVTFRCDPISEHNRLYWYRQTLGQGPEFLTYFQNEAQLEKSRLLSDRFSAERPKGSFSTLEIQRTEQGDSAMYLCASSLRSSFEQYFGPGTRLTVT.

For the CDR3, the DNA is TGTGCCGGGAAGGGACAGGGGTTGGCCGGGGAGCTGTTTTTT. It encodes CAGKGQGLAGELFF. The gene calls are TRBV28 and TRBJ2-2; 10 bases align to TRBD1. Germline loops: CDR1 MDHEN, CDR2 SYDVKM. The CDR3 sequence is 14 residues long. Unmatched junction bases numbered 9, after V lost 11 bases and J lost 6 bases. The whole variable domain, remainder taken from reference TRBV28 and TRBJ2-2, is DVKVTQSSRYLVKRTGEKVFLECVQDMDHENMFWYRQDPGLGLRLIYFSYDVKMKEKGDIPEGYSVSREKKERFSLILESASTNQTSMYLCAGKGQGLAGELFFGEGSRLTVL.

This clonotype was detected only a few times. This chain connects TRBV5-1 to TRBJ2-1, with 11 bases matching TRBD2. CDR3 size: 18 residues. Germline V lookup: CDR1 SGHRS, CDR2 YFSETQ. Germline trimming cut 1 base from V and 0 bases from J; bases unmatched to any gene: 6. The CDR3 region is CASSLPASGRSSYNEQFF. The DNA for the CDR3 is TGCGCCAGCAGCTTGCCGGCTAGCGGGAGGAGCTCCTACAATGAGCAGTTCTTC.

The chain joins TRBV7-9 to TRBJ2-1; the D call may be TRBD1 or TRBD2 (5 bases each). The CDR3 consists of 16 residues. V gave up 5 bases and J gave up 5 bases, with 19 bases separating them. Germline CDR1 SEHNR, CDR2 FQNEAQ (reference sequence). The CDR3 DNA sequence: TGTGCCAGCAGCACCCCTTTGGGGGAGACGAACAATGAGCAGTTCTTC. This gives the protein CASSTPLGETNNEQFF.

This clonotype occurred many times. V and J are TRBV4-1 and TRBJ2-7, with D unclear. This CDR3 has 12 residues. V lost 0 bases, J lost 6 bases, and 6 bases lay in between. Germline CDR1 MGHRA, CDR2 YSYEKL. The CDR3 sequence is CASSQDLSEQYF. The CDR3 DNA follows: TGCGCCAGCAGCCAAGATTTATCCGAGCAGTACTTC.

This clonotype was seen once. A much larger clone lies one base from this, so it may be a read error. The chain's CDR3 is CASSFAPGLRESPLHF. DNA for the CDR3: TGTGCCAGCAGTTTTGCCCCGGGGTTGAGAGAATCACCCCTCCACTTT. J is TRBJ1-6 and V is TRBV27; D ambiguous. CDR3 size: 16 residues. Trimming stripped 3 bases from V and 10 bases from J, with 19 bases between. The germline V gene has CDR1 MNHEY and CDR2 SMNVEV (reference sequence).

V and J are TRBV5-1 and TRBJ2-7, with a possible D match to TRBD1 (5 bases). The CDR3 runs 16 residues. From germline, CDR1 is SGHRS and CDR2 YFSETQ. V lost 0 bases and J 4 bases, leaving 17 bases between the germline ends. DNA of the CDR3: TGCGCCAGCAGCTTGGATACGTTTGACAGTAATTACGAGCAGTACTTC. Its protein product is CASSLDTFDSNYEQYF.

At least ten counts were recorded for this clonotype. The V gene is TRBV5-1, the J gene TRBJ2-3; D call uncertain. The V end lost 4 bases, the J end lost 4 bases, and 7 bases lay between the germline ends. Per the germline V gene, CDR1 is SGHRS and CDR2 is YFSETQ. The CDR3 runs 12 residues. DNA of the CDR3: TGCGCCAGCAGCGTTGTCCCAGATACGCAGTATTTT. Its translation is CASSVVPDTQYF.

This clonotype was detected ten times or more. The chain uses TRBV24-1 and TRBJ2-1; 9 bases are shared with TRBD2. The germline V gene has CDR1 KGHDR and CDR2 SFDVKD. The CDR3 is 14 amino acids. The junction had 1 base not matched to a gene; V was cut back by 6 bases and J by 2 bases. The CDR3 region has the DNA TGTGCCACCAGTAGGACTAGCGCCTACAATGAGCAGTTCTTC. It yields the protein CATSRTSAYNEQFF.

The V call is TRBV7-6, the J call TRBJ2-1; maybe TRBD2 (6 bases). V lost 8 bases, J lost 6 bases, and 11 bases lay in between. The germline V gene has CDR1 SGHVS and CDR2 FNYEAQ. The CDR3 has 12 residues. The CDR3 region is CASGGGLNEQFF. DNA of the CDR3: TGTGCCAGCGGGGGAGGTCTCAATGAGCAGTTCTTC.

Ten or more counts support this clonotype. The J gene is TRBJ2-3, the V gene TRBV3-1, with 9 bases that match TRBD1. J gave up 0 bases and V 5 bases, and 0 bases lay outside the gene matches. Per germline, CDR1 LGHDT and CDR2 YNNKEL (reference sequence). The CDR3 loop spans 14 amino acids. CDR3 DNA: TGTGCCAGCAGCGGGACAGGGAGCACAGATACGCAGTATTTT. Its protein is CASSGTGSTDTQYF.

The sample holds many counts of this clonotype. The genes are TRBV5-1 and TRBJ2-3; no reliable D call. CDR1 SGHRS and CDR2 YFSETQ come from the germline V gene. The CDR3 sequence is 13 residues long. Between the trimmed V and J ends, which lost 6 bases and 1 base, there was a span of 9 bases. The CDR3 region is CASTSDGTDTQYF. CDR3 DNA: TGCGCCAGCACCTCTGACGGCACAGATACGCAGTATTTT.

The sample holds a few counts of this clonotype. This chain links TRBV5-8 with TRBJ2-3, with a possible D match to TRBD2 (6 bases). V lost 1 base, J lost 2 bases, and 17 bases lay in between. The CDR3 is made up of 17 amino acids. From germline, CDR1 is SGHTS and CDR2 YDEGEE. The chain's CDR3 is CASSLPGGVPYTDTQYF. Written as DNA, the CDR3 is TGTGCCAGCAGCTTGCCCGGGGGAGTTCCATACACAGATACGCAGTATTTT.

This clonotype came up many times. The genes are TRBV7-9 and TRBJ2-5, with TRBD1 matching 7 bases. CDR1 and CDR2 from the germline V gene are SEHNR and FQNEAQ (reference sequence). The ends lost 3 bases at V and 3 bases at J; junction bases unmatched: 7. CDR3 size: 15 residues. The CDR3 DNA follows: TGTGCCAGCAGCTTGAAGGGGGCGATTAAAGAGACCCAGTACTTC. Translating gives CASSLKGAIKETQYF.